Reported below is one T cell receptor beta chain. Some clones are missing from TCRdb's copy, which holds only in-frame ones; the method was immunoSEQ multiplex PCR. The sample lists 650,000 to 800,000 clones, under 95% occurring once. As defined, naive CD8 cells were CD45RO-negative and positively selected for CCR7, with terminally differentiated effector memory CD45RA+ cells excluded. This specimen comes from a study of shared clonotypes between healthy human individuals. This sequence originates from a man younger than 45 in good health. The source material was naive CD8+ T cells sorted from blood.

Here the CDR3 DNA reads TGTGCCAGCAGCAAGGGGGGACTAGCGGGAGGGCCCCGGAGCCCAGATACGCAGTATTTT. This translates into CASSKGGLAGGPRSPDTQYF. This chain connects TRBV21-1 to TRBJ2-3; the table's TRBD2 call for D was not verified on the DNA. TRBV21-1 is listed as a pseudogene. This CDR3 comprises 20 residues.